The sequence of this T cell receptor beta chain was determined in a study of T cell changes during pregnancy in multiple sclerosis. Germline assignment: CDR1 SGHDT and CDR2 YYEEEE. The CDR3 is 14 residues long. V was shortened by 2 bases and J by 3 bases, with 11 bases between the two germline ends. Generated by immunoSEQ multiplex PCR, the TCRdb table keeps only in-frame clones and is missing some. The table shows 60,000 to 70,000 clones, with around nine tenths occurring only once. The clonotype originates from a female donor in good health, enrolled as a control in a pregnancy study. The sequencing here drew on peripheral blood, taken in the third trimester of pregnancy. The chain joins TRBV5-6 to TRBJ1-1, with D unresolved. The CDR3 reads CASSLGAQDTEAFF. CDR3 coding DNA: TGTGCCAGCAGCTTAGGTGCTCAGGACACTGAAGCTTTCTTT.